Here is one T cell receptor (beta chain) with its context. Its antigen is currently not known. Base-call qualities are not available, and no considerably larger clone is one nucleotide away. These data come from a study of shared clonotypes between healthy human individuals (dated by TCRdb to the early 2020s). With regard to the full study: The cohort comprised a couple of women and a few men aged 18 to 49 years. Per donor, three plates each were used for CD4 naive and CD4 memory, two for CD8 naive, and one for CD8 memory. The study deeply sequenced blood TCR repertoires of five healthy adults to estimate repertoire size and the extent of clonotype sharing between individuals. To increase sequencing depth and limit assay-specific biases, different laboratories used diverse techniques to prepare libraries and sequence TCR repertoires. Between about 0.85 and 8.9 billion PBMCs per donor were obtained by leukapheresis. Broad study findings and their caveats: Naive subsets generally had larger estimated clonotype richness than memory subsets did. Even with the large sequencing depth, rarefaction of the sorted-subset datasets indicated that sequencing was incomplete. Pairwise subsampling indicated that sequencing depth was expected to affect the degree of clonotype sharing among donors. Only blood was sampled, and tissue TCR repertoires likely differ from those in blood. Compared with non-shared clonotypes, the clonotypes found in all four sorted-subset donors had higher generation probabilities. Sharing across a few donors was observed for roughly 5.4% of naive CD4, over 3% of naive CD8, 2% to 2.5% of memory CD4, and over 0.3% of memory CD8 clonotypes. Because the study included a small number of donors, the genetic and exposure-history diversity represented was limited.

Spanning cysteine to phenylalanine, the CDR3 consists of 19 amino acids. Only CDR3 DNA is held: 57 bases, read in frame from base 1. Taken from the germline V gene, the CDR1 and CDR2 loops are SGHTS and YDEGEE. V lost 3 bases and J lost 0 bases, and the count of bases not matched to a germline gene is 13. Using the deep immunoSEQ assay, multiplex PCR amplified TCR CDR3 regions from genomic DNA. Genomic DNA extracted from each cell subset was distributed evenly over all wells of several immunoSEQ 96-well plates, and each plate served as one replicate. Each replicate PCR for sorted subsets received approximately 200 ng genomic DNA, equal to tens of thousands of T cell genomes. Purified libraries were quantified with a Qubit 3.0 fluorometer, sized on a Bioanalyzer 2100, and re-quantified with the KAPA Library Quantification kit. A separate single-read 150-cycle Illumina NextSeq 550 flow cell was used to sequence each immunoSEQ 96-well plate. From the authors' description of their analysis: The immunoSEQ output contained only junctional sequences without quality scores, so filtering could not match that applied to full-length reads. Sequences were annotated with PyIR, a Python wrapper for IgBLAST v1.9, and V/J genes and CDR3 were assigned using IMGT germline references. Reads were removed for weak V/J assignments (E-value above 1e-6), missing CDR3, stop codons, out-of-frame junctions, or ambiguous translated residues. V3J clonotypes were defined as sequences sharing an identical inferred V gene, J gene, and CDR3 amino acid sequence. To compute the percentage overlap between repertoires, the number of shared unique clonotypes was divided by the size of the smaller repertoire. RTK rarefaction, the Chao1 estimator, and Recon v2.1 estimates of unobserved clonotypes were used to assess repertoire richness. Generation probabilities for all TCRbeta clonotypes obtained by the gDNA method from a handful of donors were computed using OLGA. The immuneACCESS repertoire file appears here via TCRdb, limited to in-frame rearrangements. These files lack a portion of the clones; in checked studies, under half of the deficit traces to unresolved V genes, and the cause of the others is not known. V and J calls and clone size are those listed in that table; D and trimming were worked out from the DNA. The sample table holds about 960,000 clones, of which less than 85% were seen once. Around 1.4% of the sample goes to the ten largest clones.

The donors were healthy, HIV-negative adults who had no recently reported acute infections or vaccinations. Only Caucasian adults living in Nashville, Tennessee, USA were represented among the donors. Magnetic negative selection was used to enrich CD4+ T cells, after which naive cells were positively selected on CD45RA and the negative fraction became the memory subset. After blood collection by leukapheresis, PBMCs were isolated using Ficoll-Histopaque density gradient centrifugation and then cryopreserved in the vapor phase of liquid nitrogen. Analytical flow cytometry was used to check the purity and quantity of every magnetically sorted T cell population. Each sorted fraction had its genomic DNA isolated and then quantified by UV absorbance on a Nanodrop 2000c.

The chain uses TRBV5-8 and TRBJ2-7; 12 bases in between match TRBD1. The receptor was isolated from a man between 18 and 35 years old in good health. Sequenced sample: memory CD4+ T cells sorted from blood. Interpreted using the paper, the cell subset or site label stands for: CD45RA-negative fraction. For the CDR3, the sequence is CASSSGTGGFLRSSYEQYF. The nucleotides read TGTGCCAGCAGCTCTGGGACAGGGGGCTTCCTAAGGAGCTCCTACGAGCAGTACTTC.